This TCR beta chain was retrieved from a study (dated by TCRdb to 2014 to 2015). Some background on the complete study: The study tested whether tumor-infiltrating Tregs in breast cancer are recruited from blood Tregs or converted in situ from other CD4+ T cell subsets. General study outcomes and caveats: The validation in the larger cohort was limited to a single TCR beta V-J rearrangement instead of whole repertoires. Tumor memory CD4+ T cell TCR gene usage clustered with blood and lymph node memory CD4+ cells and lymph node naive CD4+ cells. The greatest overlap of tumor-infiltrating Treg TCR alpha and beta sequences was observed with tumor naive CD4+ T cells, followed by blood naive CD4+ T cells.

Full-length TCR variable regions were amplified by 5' RACE PCR using constant-region reverse primers, and then by semi-nested PCR using Nested Universal Primer A. Using the ReliaPrep RNA Cell Miniprep System, total RNA was extracted, and the SMARTer RACE 5'/3' Kit was then used to reverse transcribe the RNA into 5'RACE-ready cDNA. Full-length TCR alpha and beta libraries were barcoded with multiplex adaptors and sequenced on an Illumina MiSeq. From the authors' description of their analysis: For each of nine subset-tissue groups, sequencing data from the five patients were combined, and the groups were compared by unsupervised clustering of TCR gene usage. The Morisita-Horn index, with shared sequences weighted by their contribution to each repertoire, was used to calculate repertoire similarity. TCRdb applied fastp at Q25 and MiXCR to the public reads, then kept only in-frame beta chains. Rows are combined by CDR3 protein, so each entry shows the most common genes and DNA. The V and J calls follow TCRdb's processing rather than the paper's. In this sample the table shows 10,000 to 15,000 distinct CDR3 sequences, 20% to 30% of which occur a single time. The ten top clones hold roughly 3.2% of the sample.

V trim: 2 bases; J trim: 9 bases; unmatched bases: 11. According to the germline V gene, CDR1 reads SGHRS and CDR2 reads YFSETQ. Taken from cysteine to phenylalanine, the CDR3 has 15 residues. Of all the DNA, just the CDR3 is kept, 45 bases in frame from base 1. This clonotype was seen more than once but under ten times. Which antigen it targets is not known. Base qualities are missing; no much larger clone stands one base away. Naive CD4+ T cells were purified with the Miltenyi Naive CD4+ T Cell Isolation kit, with Tregs depleted using CD25 microbeads. Tregs, naive and memory CD4+ T cells from tumor, blood and ipsilateral draining lymph nodes of a handful of breast cancer patients underwent full-length TCR alpha and beta sequencing. Mononuclear cells from lymph nodes or over 45 ml of peripheral blood were isolated by Ficoll density gradient centrifugation. Sorted cell populations were confirmed by FACS to exceed 90% purity.

Rearrangement joined TRBV5-1 to TRBJ1-1, with 9 bases matching TRBD1. The source of this sequence is a female donor with breast cancer. The sequenced material came from naive CD4+ T cells sorted from blood. What the cell subset or site label conveys for this sample: naive CD4+ T cells, CD4+CD45RA+CD25-. The DNA is as follows: TGCGCCAGCAGCTTTTCCGGGACAGGGCAAGTGAAAGCTTTCTTT. This gives the protein CASSFSGTGQVKAFF.